A selection of T cell receptor beta chains follows, all from one sample in a study of cytomegalovirus exposure and HLA in healthy donors. Sequencing was performed with immunoSEQ multiplex PCR; in TCRdb, only in-frame clones are kept and a portion is missing. The sample lists more than 75,000 clones, about four fifths seen once, with about 3.8% in the top ten. The specimen was PBMCs. These receptors all stem from a woman aged 35 to 49 in good health and CMV-seronegative. CDR3s include the opening cysteine and the closing phenylalanine or tryptophan. D genes are given only for firm matches. A row's size may be missing; if present it is once, few, many or a size class.

len	abundance	v_gene	j_gene	d_gene	CDR3aa	CDR3nt
16	NA	TRBV4-2	TRBJ2-1	TRBD2	CASSRSGGDSYNEQFF	TGTGCCAGCAGCCGGAGCGGGGGGGATTCCTACAATGAGCAGTTCTTC
11	NA	TRBV7-7	TRBJ1-6	NA	CASSEEEGVQF	TGTGCCAGCAGCGAGGAAGAGGGAGTCCAGTTT
15	NA	TRBV6-5	TRBJ1-5	NA	CASSYSGSGNQPQNF	TGTGCCAGCAGTTACTCGGGCAGCGGCAATCAGCCCCAGAATTTT
13	NA	TRBV7-9	TRBJ2-7	NA	CASSLGGLGEQYF	TGTGCCAGCAGCTTAGGAGGGCTAGGCGAGCAGTACTTC
15	NA	TRBV7-9	TRBJ2-7	TRBD1	CASSPGRDRAYEQYF	TGTGCCAGCAGCCCGGGCCGCGACAGGGCCTACGAGCAGTACTTC
14	NA	TRBV6-1	TRBJ1-2	TRBD1	CASTGGTGRYGYTF	TGTGCCAGCACTGGAGGGACAGGGCGTTATGGCTACACCTTC
14	NA	TRBV28	TRBJ1-1	NA	CASSFAGIGTEAFF	TGTGCCAGCAGTTTCGCGGGGATAGGGACTGAAGCTTTCTTT
10	NA	TRBV7-3	TRBJ1-2	NA	CASFLYGYTF	TGTGCCAGCTTCCTCTATGGCTACACCTTC
11	few	TRBV28	TRBJ2-7	NA	CASSTAYEQYF	TGTGCCAGCAGCACTGCCTACGAGCAGTACTTC
19	NA	TRBV4-2	TRBJ1-1	NA	CASSQAFGRPQGSNTEAFF	TGTGCCAGCAGCCAAGCCTTTGGCCGCCCACAGGGCTCGAACACTGAAGCTTTCTTT
13	NA	TRBV6-5	TRBJ2-2	NA	CASRRDGTGELFF	TGTGCCAGCAGGAGGGATGGGACCGGGGAGCTGTTTTTT
17	NA	TRBV5-6	TRBJ2-6	TRBD1	CASSPPGQGTGANVLTF	TGTGCCAGCAGCCCGCCGGGACAGGGGACGGGGGCCAACGTCCTGACTTTC
15	NA	TRBV5-4	TRBJ2-7	TRBD1	CASSSRTGRSYEQYF	TGTGCCAGCAGCTCTAGGACAGGGAGATCCTACGAGCAGTACTTC
13	NA	TRBV15	TRBJ1-2	TRBD1	CATSRGGNYGYTF	TGTGCCACCAGCCGAGGGGGCAACTATGGCTACACCTTC
15	NA	TRBV29-1	TRBJ2-1	TRBD2	CSVASGGGSYNEQFF	TGCAGCGTTGCCAGCGGGGGGGGCTCCTACAATGAGCAGTTCTTC
14	NA	TRBV21-1	TRBJ2-5	NA	CASSAGLSQETQYF	TGTGCCAGCAGCGCAGGACTGTCGCAGGAGACCCAGTACTTC
16	medium-sized	TRBV6-4	TRBJ2-2	TRBD2	CASSDRAGGDTGELFF	TGTGCCAGCAGTGACCGAGCGGGGGGCGACACCGGGGAGCTGTTTTTT
12	few	TRBV5-6	TRBJ2-7	NA	CASSLAQYEQYF	TGTGCCAGCAGCTTGGCCCAATACGAGCAGTACTTC
15	NA	TRBV6-6	TRBJ1-2	NA	CASSPRHGADYGYTF	TGTGCCAGCAGTCCCCGACATGGGGCGGACTATGGCTACACCTTC
14	once	TRBV30	TRBJ1-6	NA	CAWRGRGGPCTLHF	TGTGCCTGGAGAGGAAGGGGTGGTCCCTGCACCCTCCACTTT
17	NA	TRBV6-1	TRBJ2-7	TRBD1	CASSDGAGTGWSYEQYF	TGTGCCAGCAGTGATGGGGCAGGGACAGGGTGGTCCTACGAGCAGTACTTC
17	NA	TRBV21-1	TRBJ1-1	NA	CASSQGGPCGGLPEAFF	TGTGCCAGCAGCCAAGGGGGGCCTTGCGGGGGTCTACCTGAAGCTTTCTTT
13	once	TRBV5-1	TRBJ1-6	NA	CASSLAGFSPLHF	TGCGCCAGCAGCTTGGCAGGGTTCTCACCCCTCCACTTT
17	few	TRBV2	TRBJ2-2	NA	CASRPRAEGRNTGELFF	TGTGCCAGCAGGCCGCGGGCGGAGGGTCGAAACACCGGGGAGCTGTTTTTT
15	NA	TRBV30	TRBJ1-6	NA	CAWTAGTIYNSPLHF	TGTGCCTGGACCGCCGGGACAATCTATAATTCACCCCTCCACTTT
17	NA	TRBV11-2	TRBJ1-1	TRBD1	CASSRRGTGTLNTEAFF	TGTGCCAGCAGCCGACGAGGGACAGGTACCTTGAACACTGAAGCTTTCTTT
14	NA	TRBV6-5	TRBJ1-1	NA	CASSPLTQGGEAFF	TGTGCCAGCAGCCCTTTAACCCAGGGCGGTGAAGCTTTCTTT
16	NA	TRBV7-9	TRBJ1-3	TRBD1	CASSLSEGGAGNTIYF	TGTGCCAGCAGCTTGAGTGAAGGGGGCGCAGGAAACACCATATATTTT
14	NA	TRBV9	TRBJ1-2	TRBD1	CASSADGTDYGYTF	TGTGCCAGCAGCGCTGACGGGACAGACTATGGCTACACCTTC
13	few	TRBV10-3	TRBJ1-1	NA	CAISLGVNTEAFF	TGTGCCATCAGTTTAGGGGTGAACACTGAAGCTTTCTTT
15	few	TRBV4-2	TRBJ2-3	NA	CASSYRDLHTDTQYF	TGTGCCAGCAGCTACCGGGACTTACACACAGATACGCAGTATTTT
15	NA	TRBV14	TRBJ2-7	NA	CASSQDPGGWYEQYF	TGTGCCAGCAGCCAAGATCCGGGGGGCTGGTACGAGCAGTACTTC
14	few	TRBV7-6	TRBJ2-1	TRBD1	CASSPKQGTNEQFF	TGTGCCAGCAGCCCGAAACAGGGGACCAATGAGCAGTTCTTC
11	few	TRBV6-6	TRBJ1-4	NA	CASTLNEKLFF	TGTGCCAGCACCCTAAATGAAAAACTGTTTTTT
14	NA	TRBV7-2	TRBJ1-5	TRBD1	CASSFGTVNQPQHF	TGTGCCAGCAGCTTCGGGACAGTCAATCAGCCCCAGCATTTT
12	NA	TRBV30	TRBJ1-2	NA	CAWSLAGDGYTF	TGTGCCTGGAGTTTGGCAGGGGACGGCTACACCTTC
14	NA	TRBV9	TRBJ2-3	TRBD2	CASNLAGITDTQYF	TGTGCCAGCAATTTAGCGGGGATCACAGATACGCAGTATTTT
15	NA	TRBV27	TRBJ1-4	NA	CASRKTFATNEKLFF	TGTGCCAGCAGGAAGACATTTGCAACTAATGAAAAACTGTTTTTT
11	NA	TRBV20-1	TRBJ2-7	NA	CSALGPYEQYF	TGCAGTGCCTTGGGCCCCTACGAGCAGTACTTC
16	NA	TRBV4-2	TRBJ1-3	TRBD1	CASSQVPGGLVNTIYF	TGTGCCAGCAGCCAAGTCCCAGGGGGCCTGGTGAACACCATATATTTT
14	NA	TRBV30	TRBJ1-1	TRBD1	CAWRGDSMNTEAFF	TGTGCCTGGAGGGGGGACAGCATGAACACTGAAGCTTTCTTT
13	NA	TRBV19	TRBJ1-1	NA	CASTTVAGTEAFF	TGTGCCAGTACGACGGTAGCTGGGACTGAAGCTTTCTTT
18	NA	TRBV4-3	TRBJ2-2	TRBD2	CASSQHLAGATNTGELFF	TGCGCCAGCAGCCAACACCTAGCGGGGGCTACGAACACCGGGGAGCTGTTTTTT
16	NA	TRBV7-3	TRBJ2-1	TRBD2	CASSSTGGSAYNEQFF	TGTGCCAGCAGCTCAACGGGGGGGAGCGCTTACAATGAGCAGTTCTTC
21	NA	TRBV5-1	TRBJ1-2	NA	CASSLTGYSTEWGRANYGYTF	TGCGCCAGCAGCTTGACCGGTTATTCGACGGAATGGGGCCGAGCTAACTATGGCTACACCTTC
18	few	TRBV7-9	TRBJ2-2	TRBD1	CASRHYGDRWEQVGELFF	TGTGCCAGCAGACACTATGGGGACAGGTGGGAACAGGTAGGGGAGCTGTTTTTT
16	once	TRBV29-1	TRBJ1-3	TRBD1	CSVGDRDPSSGNTIYF	TGCAGCGTGGGAGACAGGGACCCAAGCTCTGGAAACACCATATATTTT
13	NA	TRBV5-4	TRBJ2-7	NA	CASSLQNDYEQYF	TGTGCCAGCAGCTTGCAGAATGACTACGAGCAGTACTTC
15	NA	TRBV9	TRBJ2-1	NA	CASSVGGPVYNEQFF	TGTGCCAGCAGCGTAGGCGGGCCTGTCTACAATGAGCAGTTCTTC
17	NA	TRBV19	TRBJ2-1	TRBD2	CASSIQGLAGGYNEQFF	TGTGCCAGTAGTATTCAGGGACTAGCGGGGGGCTACAATGAGCAGTTCTTC
13	NA	TRBV6-1	TRBJ1-1	TRBD1	CASIGQGNTEAFF	TGTGCCAGCATTGGACAGGGTAACACTGAAGCTTTCTTT